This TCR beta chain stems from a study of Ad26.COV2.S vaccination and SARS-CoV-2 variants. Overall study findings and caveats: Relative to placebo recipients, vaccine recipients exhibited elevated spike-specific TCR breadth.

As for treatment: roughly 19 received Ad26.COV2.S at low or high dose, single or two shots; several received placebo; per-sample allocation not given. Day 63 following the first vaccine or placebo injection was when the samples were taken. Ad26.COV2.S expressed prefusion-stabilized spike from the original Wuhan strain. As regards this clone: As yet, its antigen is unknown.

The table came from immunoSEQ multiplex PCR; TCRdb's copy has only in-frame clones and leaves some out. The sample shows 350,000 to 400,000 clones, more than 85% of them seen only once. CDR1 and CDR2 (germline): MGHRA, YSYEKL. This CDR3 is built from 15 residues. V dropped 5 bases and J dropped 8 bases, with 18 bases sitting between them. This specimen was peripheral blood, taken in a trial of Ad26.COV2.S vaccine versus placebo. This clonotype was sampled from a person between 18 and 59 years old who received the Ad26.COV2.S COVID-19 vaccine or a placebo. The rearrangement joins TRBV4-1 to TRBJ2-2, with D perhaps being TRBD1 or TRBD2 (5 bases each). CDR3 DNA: TGCGCCAGCAGCGAGGGGCCTAATTCTCCGGGGGAGCTGTTTTTT. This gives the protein CASSEGPNSPGELFF.